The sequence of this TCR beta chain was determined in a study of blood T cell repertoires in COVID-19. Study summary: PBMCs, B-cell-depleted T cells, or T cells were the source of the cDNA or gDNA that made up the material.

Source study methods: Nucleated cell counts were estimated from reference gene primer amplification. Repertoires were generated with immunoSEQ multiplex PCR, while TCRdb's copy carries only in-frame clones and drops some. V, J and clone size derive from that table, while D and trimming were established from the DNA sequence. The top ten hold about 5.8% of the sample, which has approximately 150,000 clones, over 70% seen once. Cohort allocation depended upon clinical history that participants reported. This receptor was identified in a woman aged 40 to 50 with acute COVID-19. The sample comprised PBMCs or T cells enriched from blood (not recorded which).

The CDR3 sequence is CASSLVLGQGNPVRNIQYF. CDR3 in DNA: TGTGCCAGCAGCTTAGTTTTAGGGCAGGGGAACCCTGTGCGCAACATTCAGTACTTC. The rearrangement uses TRBV7-6 and TRBJ2-4, with a possible D match to TRBD1 (6 bases). Per germline, CDR1 SGHVS and CDR2 FNYEAQ. V was trimmed by 1 base and J by 7 bases, leaving 26 bases between them. The CDR3 has 19 residues.